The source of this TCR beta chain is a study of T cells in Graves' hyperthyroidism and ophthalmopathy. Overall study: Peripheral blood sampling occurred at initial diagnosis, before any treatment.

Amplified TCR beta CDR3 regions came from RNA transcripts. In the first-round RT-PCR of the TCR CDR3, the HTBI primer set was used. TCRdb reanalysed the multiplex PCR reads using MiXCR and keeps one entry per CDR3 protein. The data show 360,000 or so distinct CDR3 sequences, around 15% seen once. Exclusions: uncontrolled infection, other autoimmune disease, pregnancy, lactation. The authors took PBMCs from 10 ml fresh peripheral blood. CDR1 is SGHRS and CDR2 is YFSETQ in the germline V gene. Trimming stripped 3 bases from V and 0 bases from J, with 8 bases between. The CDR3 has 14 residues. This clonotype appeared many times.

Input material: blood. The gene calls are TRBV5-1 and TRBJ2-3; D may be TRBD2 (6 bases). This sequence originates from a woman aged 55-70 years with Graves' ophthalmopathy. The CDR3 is CASSSGTSTDTQYF. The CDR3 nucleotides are TGCGCCAGCAGCTCCGGGACTAGCACAGATACGCAGTATTTT. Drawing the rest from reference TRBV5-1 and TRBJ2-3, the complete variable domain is KAGVTQTPRYLIKTRGQQVTLSCSPISGHRSVSWYQQTPGQGLQFLFEYFSETQRNKGNFPGRFSGRQFSNSRSEMNVSTLELGDSALYLCASSSGTSTDTQYFGPGTRLTVL.